There are a few counts of the clone carrying this T cell receptor (beta chain). Its specificity is not known. The record originates from a study of cytomegalovirus exposure and HLA in healthy donors. Study details: Unique TCRs from HLA-typed donors, about 78 million of them, were held in an early data release. Notes on the study in general: Altogether, 150 to 200 TCR beta chains were recorded as cytomegalovirus-associated. CMV serostatus was the only recorded immune exposure for donors.

It was with 60 Vbeta and 13 Jbeta primers that the PCR ran. Profiled with immunoSEQ multiplex PCR; TCRdb holds only in-frame clones, not every one. The top ten clones hold roughly 8% of a sample with some 67,000 clones, around 75% of them seen once. V lost 3 bases to trimming and J lost 1 base; unmatched junction nucleotides: 3. This CDR3 has 16 residues. Germline lookup yields CDR1 SGHNT and CDR2 YENEEA. The rearrangement links TRBV11-3 to TRBJ2-2; 9 bases line up with TRBD1. The sequenced material came from PBMCs. This receptor was identified in a man aged 60-69 years in good health and CMV-seropositive. The CDR3 sequence: CASSLPGQGNTGELFF. The CDR3 DNA follows: TGTGCCAGCAGCTTGCCGGGACAGGGGAACACCGGGGAGCTGTTTTTT.